The 15 T cell receptor beta chains below were found in one sample sequenced in a study of Graves' ophthalmopathy and Graves' hyperthyroidism. RNA transcripts served as template for amplifying TCR beta CDR3 sequences. The authors performed first-round RT-PCR with HTBI primers and then a second-round multiplex PCR. TCRdb called the multiplex PCR reads again in MiXCR, with one record for every CDR3 protein. The sample has roughly 60,000 distinct CDR3 sequences; roughly half are singletons. Sequenced input: peripheral blood. These receptors all come from an adult woman with Graves' ophthalmopathy.

This clonotype has a count of ten or more. The rearrangement uses TRBV5-1 and TRBJ2-1; D not resolved. Germline-derived CDR1 and CDR2 are SGHRS and YFSETQ. Trimming removed 0 bases from V and 6 bases from J, with 7 bases in between. This CDR3 contains 13 residues. CDR3 in DNA: TGCGCCAGCAGCTTGGCCGTGGTCAATGAGCAGTTCTTC. It specifies CASSLAVVNEQFF.

This clonotype appeared a few times. The chain employs TRBV7-9 and TRBJ2-1; 7 bases align to TRBD2. Trimming took 3 bases from V and 6 from J; bases not matched to a gene: 8. The CDR3 runs 15 residues. CDR1 is SEHNR and CDR2 is FQNEAQ in the germline V gene (reference sequence). CDR3 nucleotide sequence: TGTGCCAGCAGCTTCGGACTAGGACCCCTCAATGAGCAGTTCTTC. Translated: CASSFGLGPLNEQFF. The full variable domain, in which reference TRBV7-9 and TRBJ2-1 provide the parts outside the CDR3, is DTGVSQNPRHKITKRGQNVTFRCDPISEHNRLYWYRQTLGQGPEFLTYFQNEAQLEKSRLLSDRFSAERPKGSFSTLEIQRTEQGDSAMYLCASSFGLGPLNEQFFGPGTRLTVL.

This clonotype was picked up many times. CDR3 residues: CASRAPGTGLYEQYF. CDR3 nucleotides: TGTGCCAGCAGAGCCCCCGGGACAGGTCTTTACGAGCAGTACTTC. This sequence joins TRBV6-5 and TRBJ2-7, with 8 bases matching TRBD1. With 6 bases clipped from V and 4 bases from J, the junction kept 11 bases outside the gene matches. The CDR3 sequence is 15 residues long. Germline CDR1 and CDR2: MNHEY and SVGAGI.

The gene calls are TRBV7-6 and TRBJ1-5; 11 positions agree with TRBD1. Trimming took 5 bases from V and 10 from J; bases not matched to a gene: 4. The CDR3 runs to 13 residues. From germline, CDR1 is SGHVS and CDR2 FNYEAQ. The CDR3: CASSPGTGGPQHF. In nucleotides, the CDR3 is TGTGCCAGCAGCCCCGGGACAGGGGGACCCCAGCATTTT.

This clonotype has ten or more counts. This chain connects TRBV19 to TRBJ2-6, with 10 bases fitting TRBD1. The CDR3 has 16 residues. Germline values: CDR1 LNHDA, CDR2 SQIVND (reference sequence). Trimming removed 6 bases from V and 3 bases from J; junction bases left unmatched: 5. The CDR3 spells CASRRQGAFGANVLTF. CDR3 sequence (DNA): TGTGCCAGTAGGAGACAGGGGGCTTTTGGGGCCAACGTCCTGACTTTC.

Notes on this clonotype: Sequence at one end of the junction differs from germline and may be a read error. The J gene is TRBJ2-1, the V gene TRBV7-2; D perhaps matches TRBD1 (5 bases). Germline CDR1 reads SGHTA; CDR2 reads FQGNSA. This CDR3 region has 15 residues. This CDR3 is CASGLVRASYNEQSF. The CDR3 DNA reads as TGTGCCAGCGGCTTAGTCAGGGCCTCTTACAATGAGCAGTCCTTC.

The chain links TRBV7-9 to TRBJ2-1, with TRBD2 identical over 8 bases. CDR1 and CDR2 (germline): SEHNR, FQNEAQ (reference sequence). The CDR3 sequence is 19 residues long. Germline trimming cut 3 bases from V and 8 bases from J; bases unmatched to any gene: 21. The CDR3 coding sequence is TGTGCCAGCAGCTTCGGAACGCTGGGCGGAATAGCGGGAACAGATGAGCAGTTCTTC. Amino acid sequence: CASSFGTLGGIAGTDEQFF.

This clonotype has a count of ten or more. CDR3 sequence: CAIQGANSPLHF. Written as DNA, the CDR3 is TGTGCCATACAGGGGGCGAATTCACCCCTCCACTTT. This chain joins TRBV30 and TRBJ1-6; 9 bases align to TRBD1. CDR1 is GTSNPN and CDR2 is SVGIG in the germline V gene (reference sequence). J was trimmed by 7 bases and V by 8 bases; bases with no gene match: 3. The CDR3 consists of 12 residues.

In this sample, this clonotype turned up many times. The V call is TRBV6-5, the J call TRBJ1-4, with TRBD1 matching over 9 bases. From germline, CDR1 is MNHEY and CDR2 SVGAGI. J lost 2 bases, V lost 9 bases, and 13 bases had no gene match. CDR3 length: 17 amino acids. Here the CDR3 reads CASNRPRDRVTNEKLFF. The CDR3 DNA follows: TGTGCCAGTAACAGACCCCGGGACAGGGTCACTAATGAAAAACTGTTTTTT.

In regard to this clonotype: At one of its ends the junction is not consistent with the germline gene, which may arise from a read error. The chain carries TRBV28 and TRBJ1-1; no definite D call. The germline CDR1 and CDR2 sequences are MDHEN and SYDVKM. The CDR3 is made up of 13 amino acids. CDR3 loop: CASTSIGRIEALF. The CDR3 DNA sequence: TGTGCCAGCACCTCAATCGGGAGAATAGAAGCCCTCTTT.

The gene calls are TRBV20-1 and TRBJ2-5, with TRBD2 matching over 11 bases. CDR1 is DFQATT, CDR2 SNEGSKA, per germline (reference sequence). J gave up 4 bases and V 3 bases, and 4 bases lay outside the gene matches. This CDR3 is built from 14 residues. This CDR3 reads CSARATSGRETQYF. CDR3 in DNA: TGCAGTGCTAGGGCTACTAGCGGGAGAGAGACCCAGTACTTC.

This clonotype was seen ten or more times. A clone one base away is much larger, so this may be a read error. This sequence joins TRBV15 and TRBJ2-7; 7 nucleotides match TRBD2. V gave up 1 base and J gave up 3 bases; unmatched junction bases: 6. This CDR3 has 15 amino acids. CDR1 and CDR2 from the germline V gene are LNHNV and YYDKDF (reference sequence). CDR3 coding DNA: TGTGCCACCAGCAGAGCGGCCTCGGGAGGCTACGAGCAGTACTTC. This codes for CATSRAASGGYEQYF.

This clonotype was seen a few times. CDR3 region: CASSLALDRAYNEQFF. The CDR3 nucleotides read TGTGCCAGCAGTTTAGCTTTGGACAGGGCCTACAATGAGCAGTTCTTC. The chain couples TRBV27 to TRBJ2-1, with 8 bases lining up with TRBD1. This CDR3 region has 16 residues. Germline CDR1 reads MNHEY; CDR2 reads SMNVEV (reference sequence). V shed 2 bases and J 2 bases; nucleotides not matched to a gene: 5.

The J gene is TRBJ1-5, the V gene TRBV29-1, with 8 bases aligning to TRBD1. CDR3 length: 14 amino acids. Per germline, CDR1 SQVTM and CDR2 ANQGSEA. Unmatched junction bases numbered 3, after V lost 2 bases and J lost 3 bases. The CDR3 coding sequence is TGCAGCGTTGAAACAGGGGGGAACAATCAGCCCCAGCATTTT. Translation gives CSVETGGNNQPQHF.

In nucleotides, the CDR3 is TGTGCCAGCCCAGGGGGCGAGGATAAACTGTTTTTT. Translation: CASPGGEDKLFF. The V and J genes are TRBV7-9 and TRBJ1-4, with TRBD1 matching 8 bases. Germline-derived CDR1 and CDR2 are SEHNR and FQNEAQ (reference sequence). The CDR3 has 12 residues. V shed 8 bases and J 11 bases; nucleotides not matched to a gene: 7.